This T cell receptor beta chain was identified in a study of blood T cell repertoires in COVID-19. The overall study: The origin of the acute and convalescent COVID-19 samples was the United States, Italy and Spain. T cells, B-cell-depleted T cells, or PBMCs provided the cDNA or gDNA that served as material.

Per the study methods: From reference gene primer amplification, estimates of nucleated cell counts were derived. Profiled with immunoSEQ multiplex PCR; TCRdb holds only in-frame clones, not every one. The D gene and trimming were derived from the DNA, and the V and J assignments and clone size from that table. This table has roughly 64,000 clones, 90% appearing once. CDR3 length equals 15 residues. Germline V gene sequence: CDR1 SGHTA, CDR2 FQGNSA. J lost 3 bases, V lost 2 bases, and 4 bases had no gene match. The clonotype was recovered from a woman aged 80 or over with active COVID-19. This chain links TRBV7-2 with TRBJ2-7, with 10 bases lining up with TRBD1. Sequencing was carried out using peripheral blood. The CDR3 loop is CASSLSGQGVYEQYF. The DNA of the CDR3 is TGTGCCAGCAGCTTAAGCGGACAGGGGGTCTACGAGCAGTACTTC. Filled out from reference TRBV7-2 and TRBJ2-7, the complete variable domain reads GAGVSQSPSNKVTEKGKDVELRCDPISGHTALYWYRQSLGQGLEFLIYFQGNSAPDKSGLPSDRFSAERTGGSVSTLTIQRTQQEDSAVYLCASSLSGQGVYEQYFGPGTRLTVT.